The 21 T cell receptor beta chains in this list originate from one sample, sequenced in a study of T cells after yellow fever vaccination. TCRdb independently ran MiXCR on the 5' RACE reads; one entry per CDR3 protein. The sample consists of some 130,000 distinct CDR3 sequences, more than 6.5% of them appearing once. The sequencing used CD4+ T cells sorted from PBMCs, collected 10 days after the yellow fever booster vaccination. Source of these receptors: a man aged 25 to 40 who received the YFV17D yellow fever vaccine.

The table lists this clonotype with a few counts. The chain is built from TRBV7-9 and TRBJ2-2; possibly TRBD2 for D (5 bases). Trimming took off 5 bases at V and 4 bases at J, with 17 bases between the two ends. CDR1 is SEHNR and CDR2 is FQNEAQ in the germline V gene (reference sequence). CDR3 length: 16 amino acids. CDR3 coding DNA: TGTGCCAGCAGCCCCAATGAGGGCCTCGGCACCGGGGAGCTGTTTTTT. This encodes CASSPNEGLGTGELFF.

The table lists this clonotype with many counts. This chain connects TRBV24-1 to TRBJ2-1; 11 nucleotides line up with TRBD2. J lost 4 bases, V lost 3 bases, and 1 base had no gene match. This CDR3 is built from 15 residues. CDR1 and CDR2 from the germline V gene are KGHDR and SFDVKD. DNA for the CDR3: TGTGCCACCAGTGATGCTAGCGGGAGGTACAATGAGCAGTTCTTC. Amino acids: CATSDASGRYNEQFF.

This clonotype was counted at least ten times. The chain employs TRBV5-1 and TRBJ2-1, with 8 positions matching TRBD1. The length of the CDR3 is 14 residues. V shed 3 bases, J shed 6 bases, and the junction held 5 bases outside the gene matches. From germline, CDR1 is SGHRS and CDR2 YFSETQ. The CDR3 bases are TGCGCCAGCAGCTCAGGGGGCTTGGGCAATGAGCAGTTCTTC. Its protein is CASSSGGLGNEQFF.

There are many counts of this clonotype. The CDR3 here is CASRGWVRKGTDTQYF. CDR3 DNA sequence: TGTGCCAGCAGGGGGTGGGTAAGGAAAGGCACAGATACGCAGTATTTT. This chain uses TRBV6-5 with TRBJ2-3; no clear D gene. Germline lookup yields CDR1 MNHEY and CDR2 SVGAGI. Trimming left V 6 bases short and J 1 base short, with 17 bases between. The CDR3 contains 16 residues.

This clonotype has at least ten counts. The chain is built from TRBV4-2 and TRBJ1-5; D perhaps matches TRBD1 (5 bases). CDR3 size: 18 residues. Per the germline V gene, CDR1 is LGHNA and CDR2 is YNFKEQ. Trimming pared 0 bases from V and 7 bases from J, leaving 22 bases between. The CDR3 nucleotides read TGTGCCAGCAGCCAAGATCCCCTGGGGGGGACCTATGACCAGCCCCAGCATTTT. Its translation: CASSQDPLGGTYDQPQHF.

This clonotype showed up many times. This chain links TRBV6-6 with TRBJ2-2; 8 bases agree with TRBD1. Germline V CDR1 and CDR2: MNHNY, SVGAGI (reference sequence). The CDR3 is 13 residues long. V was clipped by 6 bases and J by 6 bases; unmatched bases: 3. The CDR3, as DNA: TGTGCCAGCAGCCGACAGGGGTCCGGGGAGCTGTTTTTT. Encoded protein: CASSRQGSGELFF.

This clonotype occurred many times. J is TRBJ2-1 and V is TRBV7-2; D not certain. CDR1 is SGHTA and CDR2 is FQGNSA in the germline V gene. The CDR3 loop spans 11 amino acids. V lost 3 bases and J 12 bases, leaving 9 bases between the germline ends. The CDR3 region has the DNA TGTGCCAGCAGCTTCCTTGGCGGGCAGTTCTTC. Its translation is CASSFLGGQFF.

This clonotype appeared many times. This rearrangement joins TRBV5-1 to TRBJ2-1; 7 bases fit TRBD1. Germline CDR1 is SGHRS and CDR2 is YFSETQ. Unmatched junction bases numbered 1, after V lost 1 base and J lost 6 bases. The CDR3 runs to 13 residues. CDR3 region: CASSLPGGNEQFF. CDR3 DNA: TGCGCCAGCAGCTTGCCAGGGGGCAATGAGCAGTTCTTC.

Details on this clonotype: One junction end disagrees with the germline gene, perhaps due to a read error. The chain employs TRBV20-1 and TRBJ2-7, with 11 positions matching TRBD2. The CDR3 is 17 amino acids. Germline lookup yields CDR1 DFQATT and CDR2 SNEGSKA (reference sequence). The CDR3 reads CCARPDILAGGTYEQYF. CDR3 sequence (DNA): TGCTGTGCTAGACCGGATATCCTAGCGGGAGGCACCTACGAGCAGTACTTC.

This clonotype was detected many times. Here the CDR3 DNA reads TGTGCCAGCAGCTTAGGGGGCAGCGTCTATGGCTACACCTTC. Its protein is CASSLGGSVYGYTF. The chain employs TRBV7-8 and TRBJ1-2; D is perhaps TRBD1 (5 bases). The CDR3 is 14 amino acids. Trimming cost V 1 base and J 4 bases, with 10 bases left between them. CDR1 SGHVS and CDR2 FQNEAQ come from the germline V gene.

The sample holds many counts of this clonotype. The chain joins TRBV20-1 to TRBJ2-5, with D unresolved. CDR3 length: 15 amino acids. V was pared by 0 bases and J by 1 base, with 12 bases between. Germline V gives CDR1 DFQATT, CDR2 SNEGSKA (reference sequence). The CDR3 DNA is TGCAGTGCTAGAGATCTCGCTAGTAGCCAAGAGACCCAGTACTTC. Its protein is CSARDLASSQETQYF.

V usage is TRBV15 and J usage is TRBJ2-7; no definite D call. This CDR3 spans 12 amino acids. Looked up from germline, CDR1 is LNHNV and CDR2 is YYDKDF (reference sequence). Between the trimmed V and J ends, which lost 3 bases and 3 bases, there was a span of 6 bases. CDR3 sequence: CATSRDLYEQYF. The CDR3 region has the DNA TGTGCCACCAGCAGGGACCTCTACGAGCAGTACTTC. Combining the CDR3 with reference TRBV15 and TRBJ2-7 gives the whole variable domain DAMVIQNPRYQVTQFGKPVTLSCSQTLNHNVMYWYQQKSSQAPKLLFHYYDKDFNNEADTPDNFQSRRPNTSFCFLDIRSPGLGDTAMYLCATSRDLYEQYFGPGTRLTVT.

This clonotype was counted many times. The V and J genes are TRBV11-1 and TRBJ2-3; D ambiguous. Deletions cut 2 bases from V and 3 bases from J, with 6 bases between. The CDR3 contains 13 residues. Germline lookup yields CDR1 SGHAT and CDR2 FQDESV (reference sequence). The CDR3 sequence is CASSLLRTDTQYF. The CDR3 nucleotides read TGTGCCAGCAGCTTATTGAGAACAGATACGCAGTATTTT.

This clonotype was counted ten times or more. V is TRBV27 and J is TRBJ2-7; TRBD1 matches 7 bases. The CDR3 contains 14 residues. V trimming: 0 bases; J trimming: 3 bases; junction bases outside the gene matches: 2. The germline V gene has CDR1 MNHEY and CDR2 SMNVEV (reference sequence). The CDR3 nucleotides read TGTGCCAGCAGTTTATCGTGGGACAGCTACGAGCAGTACTTC. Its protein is CASSLSWDSYEQYF.

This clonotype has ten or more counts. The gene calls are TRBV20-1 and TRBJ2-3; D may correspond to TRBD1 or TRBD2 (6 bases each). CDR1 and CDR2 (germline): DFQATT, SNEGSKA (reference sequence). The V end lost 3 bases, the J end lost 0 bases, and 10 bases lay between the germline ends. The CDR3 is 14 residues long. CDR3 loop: CSARRGASTDTQYF. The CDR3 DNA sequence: TGCAGTGCTAGGAGGGGGGCGAGCACAGATACGCAGTATTTT.

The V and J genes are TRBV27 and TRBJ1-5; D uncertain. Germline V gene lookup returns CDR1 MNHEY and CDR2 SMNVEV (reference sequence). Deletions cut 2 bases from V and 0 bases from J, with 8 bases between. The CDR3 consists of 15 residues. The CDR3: CASSLAAYSNQPQHF. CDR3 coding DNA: TGTGCCAGCAGTTTAGCAGCCTATAGCAATCAGCCCCAGCATTTT.

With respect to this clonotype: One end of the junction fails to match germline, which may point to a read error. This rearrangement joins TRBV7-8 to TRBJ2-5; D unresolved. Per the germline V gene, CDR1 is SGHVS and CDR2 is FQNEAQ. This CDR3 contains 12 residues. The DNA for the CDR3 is TGTGCCAGCAGCTTATCCGGAGAGTCCCAGTACTTC. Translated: CASSLSGESQYF. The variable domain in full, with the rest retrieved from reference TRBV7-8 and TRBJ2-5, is GAGVSQSPRYKVAKRGQDVALRCDPISGHVSLFWYQQALGQGPEFLTYFQNEAQLDKSGLPSDRFFAERPEGSVSTLKIQRTQQEDSAVYLCASSLSGESQYFGPGTRLLVL.

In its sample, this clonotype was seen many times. The CDR3 reads CASSVGLAGPTGELFF. CDR3 in DNA: TGTGCCAGCAGCGTGGGGCTAGCGGGACCCACCGGGGAGCTGTTTTTT. The chain uses TRBV9 and TRBJ2-2, with TRBD2 matching over 9 bases. This CDR3 is 16 amino acids long. Germline CDR1 is SGDLS and CDR2 is YYNGEE. V was clipped by 2 bases and J by 4 bases; unmatched bases: 6.

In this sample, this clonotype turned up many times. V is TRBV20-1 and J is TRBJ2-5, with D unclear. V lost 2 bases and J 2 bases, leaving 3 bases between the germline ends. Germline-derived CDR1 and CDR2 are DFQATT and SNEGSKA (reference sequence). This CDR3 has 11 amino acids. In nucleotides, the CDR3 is TGCAGTGCTAGAAAGCAAGAGACCCAGTACTTC. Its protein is CSARKQETQYF.

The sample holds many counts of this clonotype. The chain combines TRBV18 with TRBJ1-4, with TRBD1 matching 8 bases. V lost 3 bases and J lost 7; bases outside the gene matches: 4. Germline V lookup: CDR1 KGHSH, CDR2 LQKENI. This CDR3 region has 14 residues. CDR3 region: CASSPGQGVEKLFF. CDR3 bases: TGTGCCAGCTCACCTGGACAGGGAGTTGAAAAACTGTTTTTT.

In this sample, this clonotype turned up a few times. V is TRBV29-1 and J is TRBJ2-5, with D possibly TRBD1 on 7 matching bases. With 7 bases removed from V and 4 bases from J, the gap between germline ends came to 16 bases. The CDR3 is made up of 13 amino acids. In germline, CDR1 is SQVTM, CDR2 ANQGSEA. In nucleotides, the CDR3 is TGCAGCGCTGGGCGACAGGGAGGAGAGACCCAGTACTTC. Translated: CSAGRQGGETQYF.